This passage covers 5 T cell receptor beta chains from one sample sequenced in a study of blood T cell repertoires in COVID-19. Clones were sequenced by immunoSEQ multiplex PCR, and TCRdb holds only the in-frame ones, with some missing. Here the sample spans 140,000 to 150,000 clones, roughly 91% being singletons. The specimen sequenced was peripheral blood. Source of these receptors: a man aged 55 to 70 with active or convalescent COVID-19.

The J gene is TRBJ1-3, the V gene TRBV2, with TRBD1 matching 10 bases. The CDR3 consists of 17 residues. The V and J ends lost 6 bases and 2 bases, in that order; junction bases with no gene match: 10. CDR1 and CDR2 from the germline V gene are SNHLY and FYNNEI. The CDR3 DNA reads as TGTGCCAGCAGCAGAATCACTGGACAGGGGGCTGGAAACACCATATATTTT. It specifies CASSRITGQGAGNTIYF.

The rearrangement joins TRBV3-1 (or the pseudogene TRBV3-2) to TRBJ1-1, with 8 bases aligning to TRBD1. J lost 5 bases, V lost 7 bases, and 6 bases had no gene match. Germline lookup yields CDR1 LGHDT and CDR2 YNNKEL (reference sequence). The CDR3 length is 13 residues. CDR3 loop: CASNKGQGTEAFF. The CDR3 nucleotides read TGTGCCAGCAACAAAGGACAGGGTACTGAAGCTTTCTTT.

The chain recombines TRBV5-1 with TRBJ2-1; 7 bases are a match to TRBD1. CDR1 is SGHRS and CDR2 is YFSETQ in the germline V gene. Trimming removed 0 bases from V and 7 bases from J; junction bases left unmatched: 16. The CDR3 totals 18 residues. CDR3 sequence: CASSLGSIQGKMVNEQFF. The CDR3 DNA sequence: TGCGCCAGCAGCTTGGGATCGATACAGGGGAAAATGGTAAATGAGCAGTTCTTC. The full variable domain, in which reference TRBV5-1 and TRBJ2-1 provide the parts outside the CDR3, is KAGVTQTPRYLIKTRGQQVTLSCSPISGHRSVSWYQQTPGQGLQFLFEYFSETQRNKGNFPGRFSGRQFSNSRSEMNVSTLELGDSALYLCASSLGSIQGKMVNEQFFGPGTRLTVL.

The chain couples TRBV14 to TRBJ2-3; 12 positions match TRBD2. The V gene end was trimmed by 2 bases and the J gene end by 7 bases; junction bases not matched to a gene: 22. There are 21 residues in the CDR3. Per germline, CDR1 SGHDN and CDR2 FVKESK. The CDR3 region has the DNA TGTGCCAGCAGCCAACATAAAGGGGTTGCTAGCGGGAGGGAAAGGACCAATACGCAGTATTTT. It yields the protein CASSQHKGVASGRERTNTQYF.

This rearrangement joins TRBV30 to TRBJ2-7; 10 nucleotides align to TRBD1. Germline V gene data show CDR1 as GTSNPN and CDR2 as SVGIG (reference sequence). The CDR3 is 14 residues long. Germline trimming cut 1 base from V and 0 bases from J; bases unmatched to any gene: 0. The CDR3 DNA sequence: TGTGCCTGGAGTGGACAGGGGGCCTCCTACGAGCAGTACTTC. Residues: CAWSGQGASYEQYF.